This section outlines one T cell receptor (beta chain) sequence together with its context. The clone's antigen remains unknown. It has no much larger one-base neighbor in the sample; base qualities were not kept. Genomic DNA was extracted from sorted cells for sequencing of the TCRbeta CDR3 region. The immunoSEQ Assay was used for sequencing of TCRbeta CDR3 regions. This is the immuneACCESS table as TCRdb keeps it, with only in-frame sequences that have V and J called. A part of the clones is gone; compared with another copy, unresolved V genes explain less than half, and the rest is unexplained. A total of 70,000 to 100,000 clones appear in this sample, 70% to 90% of them only once. The ten largest clones add up to just under 2% of the sample. The sample comes from a study of OX40 agonist ivuxolimab in advanced cancers. Broadly, across the study: Ivuxolimab was a fully human IgG2 agonistic monoclonal antibody targeting the costimulatory receptor OX40 (CD134). Intravenous ivuxolimab was administered to patients every 2 weeks at six dose levels: 0.01, 0.1, 0.3, 1.5, 3 and 10 mg/kg. Of the roughly 50 dose-escalation patients, hepatocellular carcinoma was present in about 20, melanoma in roughly 15, renal cell carcinoma in 9 and head and neck cancer in 9. A male proportion of roughly 80% and a mean age of about 60 years, ranging from roughly 23 to 79, were recorded for the dose-escalation cohort. Prior anti-PD-1, anti-PD-L1 or anti-CTLA-4 therapy was permitted, and checkpoint inhibitors had been received by around 39% of dose-escalation patients. Partial responses were achieved by three dose-escalation patients, of whom one had hepatocellular carcinoma and two had cutaneous melanoma. Peripheral TCRbeta sequencing aimed to test whether ivuxolimab altered TCR sequence diversity and caused clonal T-cell expansion. The paper describes the monotherapy dose-escalation part (N ≈ 49 patients) of the phase I trial of ivuxolimab.

V drops 0 bases and J drops 5 bases, leaving 11 bases in between. Reading from cysteine to phenylalanine, the CDR3 counts 14 amino acids. Only the CDR3 part of the read is kept: 42 bases, read in frame from the first base. From the germline V gene, CDR1 is MGHRA and CDR2 is YSYEKL. Patients with a history of autoimmune disease or receiving systemic immunosuppression were excluded from the trial. In every dose cohort, peripheral blood was drawn for TCR sequencing at baseline, cycle 4 day 1, and cycle 7 day 1. Samples were obtained from an open-label, multicenter, first-in-human phase I dose-escalation trial of ivuxolimab. Adults with locally advanced or metastatic head and neck squamous cell, hepatocellular, melanoma or renal cell carcinoma were enrolled in the trial. Before TCR sequencing, CD4+ and CD8+ T cells were separately sorted from peripheral blood. The investigation overall reported the following: Low levels of normalized T-cell clonal expansion were also shown by some nonresponding patients. The antigen specificity of the clonally expanded peripheral T cells was not determined. After ivuxolimab, more expanded clones were found on average in CD8+ T cells than in CD4+ T cells. In the 0.1-3.0 mg/kg groups, partial responders had among the lowest normalized peripheral clonal expansion, particularly in CD8+ T cells. Clonal expansion of both CD4+ and CD8+ blood T cells was observed from baseline to week 6 at doses 0.1 to 3.0 mg/kg.

The chain is made from TRBV4-1 and TRBJ2-7; the D region possibly corresponds to TRBD1 (7 bases align). The specimen comprised CD4+ or CD8+ T cells sorted from blood, sampled in a trial of the OX40 agonist ivuxolimab. This TCR was recovered from an adult with an advanced solid tumor such as melanoma, head and neck, liver or kidney cancer. The DNA sequence is TGCGCCAGCAGCCAAGACAGGGGGGTCCACGAGCAGTACTTC. It is translated as CASSQDRGVHEQYF.